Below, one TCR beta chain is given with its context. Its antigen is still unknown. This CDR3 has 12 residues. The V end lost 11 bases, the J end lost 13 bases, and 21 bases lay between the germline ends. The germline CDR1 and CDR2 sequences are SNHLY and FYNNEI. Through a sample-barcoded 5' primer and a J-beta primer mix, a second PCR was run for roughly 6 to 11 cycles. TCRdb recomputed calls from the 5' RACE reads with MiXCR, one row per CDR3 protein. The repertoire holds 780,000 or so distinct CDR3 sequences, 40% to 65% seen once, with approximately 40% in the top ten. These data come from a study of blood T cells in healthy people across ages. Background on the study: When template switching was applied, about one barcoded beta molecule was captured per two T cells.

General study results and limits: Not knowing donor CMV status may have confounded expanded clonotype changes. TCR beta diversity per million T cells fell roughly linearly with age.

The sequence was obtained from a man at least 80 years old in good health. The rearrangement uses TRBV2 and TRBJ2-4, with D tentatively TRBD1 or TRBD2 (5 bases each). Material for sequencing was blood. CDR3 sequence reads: CALGQDLRGQYF. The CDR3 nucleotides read TGTGCCCTGGGGCAGGATCTACGAGGGCAGTACTTC.